Each of the 10 T cell receptor beta chains below was sequenced from the same sample in a study of a mutant IDH1 vaccine in newly diagnosed glioma. Profiled with immunoSEQ multiplex PCR; TCRdb holds only in-frame clones, not every one. Counted here are 30,000 to 35,000 clones, roughly four fifths occurring once; the ten biggest clones make up approximately 24%. Time point here: week 5, during vaccination. Doses of 300 ug of mutant IDH1 20-mer peptide were given with topical imiquimod. Their antigens remain unidentified. Specimen: PBMCs, collected from a glioma patient whose treatment included an IDH1 peptide vaccine. The receptors here all came from a man aged 30-40 years with glioma.

The chain couples TRBV28 to TRBJ1-5, with D possibly matching TRBD1 (6 bases). CDR3 length: 17 residues. Germline CDR1 reads MDHEN; CDR2 reads SYDVKM. Between the trimmed V and J ends, which lost 6 bases and 5 bases, there was a span of 23 bases. For the CDR3, the DNA is TGTGCCAGCAGCGGGACACTGGCTGAACTTATGGATCAGCCCCAGCATTTT. Its translation: CASSGTLAELMDQPQHF.

V is TRBV5-6 and J is TRBJ2-7; 8 bases align to TRBD1. Germline V gene sequence: CDR1 SGHDT, CDR2 YYEEEE. This CDR3 is built from 15 residues. Unmatched junction bases numbered 6, after V lost 3 bases and J lost 1 base. In nucleotides, the CDR3 is TGTGCCAGCAGCTCCGGGACAGGTCTATCCTACGAGCAGTACTTC. Encoded protein: CASSSGTGLSYEQYF.

This chain connects TRBV7-8 to TRBJ2-5; 11 bases fit TRBD2. The CDR3 length is 16 residues. The J segment lost 0 bases and the V segment lost 7 bases, leaving 7 bases of the junction unmatched. Germline-derived CDR1 and CDR2 are SGHVS and FQNEAQ. The CDR3 nucleotides are TGTGCCAGCATCCTAGGGACTAGCGGTTACCAAGAGACCCAGTACTTC. Its protein product is CASILGTSGYQETQYF.

The chain employs TRBV5-4 and TRBJ1-1; 9 bases are shared with TRBD1. Unmatched junction bases numbered 6, after V lost 4 bases and J lost 5 bases. This CDR3 has 14 residues. CDR1 and CDR2 from the germline V gene are SGHNT and YYREEE (reference sequence). CDR3 amino acids: CASSLQGALTEAFF. DNA for the CDR3: TGTGCCAGCAGCCTACAGGGGGCGCTTACTGAAGCTTTCTTT. Filled out from reference TRBV5-4 and TRBJ1-1, the complete variable domain reads ETGVTQSPTHLIKTRGQQVTLRCSSQSGHNTVSWYQQALGQGPQFIFQYYREEENGRGNFPPRFSGLQFPNYSSELNVNALELDDSALYLCASSLQGALTEAFFGQGTRLTVV.

The V gene is TRBV20-1, the J gene TRBJ2-3; D is possibly TRBD1 or TRBD2 (5 bases each). Trimming cost V 4 bases and J 9 bases, with 11 bases left between them. The CDR3 totals 11 residues. Germline V lookup: CDR1 DFQATT, CDR2 SNEGSKA (reference sequence). DNA of the CDR3: TGCAGTGCTACGACTGGGGGAACGCAGTATTTT. Translating it yields CSATTGGTQYF.

The J gene is TRBJ2-1, the V gene TRBV11-1; D is unclear. Germline CDR1 and CDR2: SGHAT and FQDESV (reference sequence). Deletions cut 5 bases from V and 10 bases from J, with 9 bases between. CDR3 length: 11 residues. CDR3 sequence (DNA): TGTGCCAGCAGCCAAGGCCTAGAGCAGTTCTTC. This gives the protein CASSQGLEQFF.

This clone was counted only a few times. The rearrangement links TRBV7-9 to TRBJ1-1; D ambiguous. V was trimmed by 1 base and J by 6 bases, leaving 9 bases between them. The length of the CDR3 is 13 residues. Germline values: CDR1 SEHNR, CDR2 FQNEAQ (reference sequence). CDR3 sequence reads: CASSLDSSPEAFF. CDR3 sequence (DNA): TGTGCCAGCAGCTTAGATTCGAGCCCTGAAGCTTTCTTT.

The rearrangement uses TRBV19 and TRBJ2-1, with D possibly TRBD2 on 5 matching bases. Trimming shortened V by 3 bases and J by 9 bases, and 15 bases separated the two germline ends. The CDR3 contains 14 residues. Per the germline V gene, CDR1 is LNHDA and CDR2 is SQIVND (reference sequence). The CDR3 DNA follows: TGTGCCAGTAGTATCACTAGAGGATCAGGTGAGCAGTTCTTC. Its translation: CASSITRGSGEQFF.

J is TRBJ2-5 and V is TRBV7-7, with 8 bases matching TRBD1. Germline V gene sequence: CDR1 SSHAT, CDR2 FNYEAQ (reference sequence). The CDR3 consists of 16 residues. After removal of 1 base from V and 1 base from J, the junction contained 5 bases not matched to a gene. CDR3 bases: TGTGCCAGCAGCTTAGGGGGACAGGCGCCCCAAGAGACCCAGTACTTC. It codes for CASSLGGQAPQETQYF.

This clone was detected once. The V gene is TRBV4-3, the J gene TRBJ2-7; either TRBD1 or TRBD2 may fit D (5 bases each). Trimming cost V 0 bases and J 4 bases, with 7 bases left between them. Germline lookup yields CDR1 LGHNA and CDR2 YSLEER. This CDR3 contains 13 residues. DNA of the CDR3: TGCGCCAGCAGCCAAGACGGGGCTTACGAGCAGTACTTC. This codes for CASSQDGAYEQYF.